The present T cell receptor beta chain was sequenced within a study of T-cell memory formation after mild COVID-19. The germline V gene has CDR1 MNHEY and CDR2 SMNVEV (reference sequence). The CDR3 has 14 residues. Trimming removed 3 bases from V and 2 bases from J, with 10 bases in between. Via MiXCR, TCRdb re-called the 5' RACE reads, giving one row per CDR3 protein. Of roughly 500,000 distinct CDR3 sequences listed, roughly 20% are singletons. This clonotype occurred a few times. Material for sequencing was PBMCs or a T cell subset sorted from them (not recorded which). The chain links TRBV27 to TRBJ2-5; D not certain. The receptor was isolated from an adult woman who had mild COVID-19 (a few samples of this study predate the infection). Cell type and time point are not known. The DNA of the CDR3 is TGTGCCAGCAGTTTTTTACCCTCGCAAGAGACCCAGTACTTC. Its protein is CASSFLPSQETQYF.